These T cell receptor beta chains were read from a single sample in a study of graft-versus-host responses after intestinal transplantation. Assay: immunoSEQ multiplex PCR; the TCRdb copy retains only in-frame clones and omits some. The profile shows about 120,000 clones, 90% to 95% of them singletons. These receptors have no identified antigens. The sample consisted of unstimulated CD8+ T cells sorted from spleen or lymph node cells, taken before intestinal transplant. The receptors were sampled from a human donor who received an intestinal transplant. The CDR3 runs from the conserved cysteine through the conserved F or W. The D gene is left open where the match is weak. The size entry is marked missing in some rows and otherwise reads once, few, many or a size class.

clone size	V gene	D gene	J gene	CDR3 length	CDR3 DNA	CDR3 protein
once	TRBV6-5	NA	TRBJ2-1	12	TGTGCCAGCAGTTACCTCGGGCGGGAGCAGTTCTTC	CASSYLGREQFF
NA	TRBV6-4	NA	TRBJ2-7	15	TGTGCCAGCAGGGATACTTGGGGCAGCTCCTACGAGCAGTACTTC	CASRDTWGSSYEQYF
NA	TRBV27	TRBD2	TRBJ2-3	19	TGTGCCAGCAGTTTATCTACGACTAGCGGGAGGGCGGGCACAGATACGCAGTATTTT	CASSLSTTSGRAGTDTQYF
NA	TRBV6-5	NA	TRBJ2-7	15	TGTGCCAGCAGTTACCTTCCGGGCCAGATCTACGAGCAGTACTTC	CASSYLPGQIYEQYF
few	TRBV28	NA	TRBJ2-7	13	TGTGCCAGCAGGCCCTTGGGGGGGCGGGAGCAGTACTTC	CASRPLGGREQYF
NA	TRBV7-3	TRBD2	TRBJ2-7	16	TGTGCCAGCAGCTTAAGTCCCACGGGAGGACCCTACGAGCAGTACTTC	CASSLSPTGGPYEQYF
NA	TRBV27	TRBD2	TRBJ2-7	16	TGTGCCAGCAGTTTGTCTACGGGAGGGGTCTCCTACGAGCAGTACTTC	CASSLSTGGVSYEQYF
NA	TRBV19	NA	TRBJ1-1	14	TGTGCCAGTAGTATGGCAGGGTGGAACACTGAAGCTTTCTTT	CASSMAGWNTEAFF
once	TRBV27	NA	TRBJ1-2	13	TGTGCCAGCAGTTTAAGGGGTAACTATGGCTACACCTTC	CASSLRGNYGYTF
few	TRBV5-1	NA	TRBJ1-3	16	TGCGCCAGCAGCTTGGGAGATAGGTCCTCTGGAAACACCATATATTTT	CASSLGDRSSGNTIYF
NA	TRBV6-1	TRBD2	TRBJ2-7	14	TGTGCCAGCAGTGAAAGGGGACTAGCTTACGAGCAGTACTTC	CASSERGLAYEQYF
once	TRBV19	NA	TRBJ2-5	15	TGTGCCAGTAGATGGGGCAGGGCAGACCAAGAGACCCAGTACTTC	CASRWGRADQETQYF
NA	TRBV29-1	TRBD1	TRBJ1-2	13	TGCAGCGTTGAATCGGGACAGAGCTATGGCTACACCTTC	CSVESGQSYGYTF
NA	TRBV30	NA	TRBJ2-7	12	TGTGCCTGGAGCCTAGAAAACAACGAGCAGTACTTC	CAWSLENNEQYF
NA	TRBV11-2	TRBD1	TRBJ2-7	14	TGTGCCAGCAGCCCAGGGACAGGGCCTAACGAGCAGTACTTC	CASSPGTGPNEQYF
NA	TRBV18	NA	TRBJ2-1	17	TGTGCCAGCTCACCCACCGATCGGGACGGCCCCGGGGATGAGCAGTTCTTC	CASSPTDRDGPGDEQFF
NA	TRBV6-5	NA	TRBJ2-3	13	TGTGCCAGCAGTTACTCAGCCAGGGATACGCAGTATTTT	CASSYSARDTQYF
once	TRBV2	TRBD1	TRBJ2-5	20	TGTGCCAGCAGTCTGAGGCTCGGGACAGGTCATGACTACTTCCAAGAGACCCAGTACTTC	CASSLRLGTGHDYFQETQYF
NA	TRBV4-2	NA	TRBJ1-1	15	TGTGCCAGCAGCCCTCGTAACGGGGCGAACACTGAAGCTTTCTTT	CASSPRNGANTEAFF
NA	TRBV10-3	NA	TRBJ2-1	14	TGTGCCATCAGTGAGCCCGGCAGGCCAGGCGAGCAGTTCTTC	CAISEPGRPGEQFF
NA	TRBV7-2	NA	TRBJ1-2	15	TGTGCCAGCAGCTTAGACCGGTCAGGTATCTATGGCTACACCTTC	CASSLDRSGIYGYTF
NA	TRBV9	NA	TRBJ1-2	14	TGTGCCAGCAGCTCCGTTGACGGACACTATGGCTACACCTTC	CASSSVDGHYGYTF
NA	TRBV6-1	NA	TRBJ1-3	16	TGTGCCAGCAGTGAAACAGCTGGGACAATTCTAAACACCATATATTTT	CASSETAGTILNTIYF
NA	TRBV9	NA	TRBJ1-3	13	TGTGCCAGCGGGGGGCTCTCTGGAAACACCATATATTTT	CASGGLSGNTIYF
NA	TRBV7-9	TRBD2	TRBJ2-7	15	TGTGCCAGCAGCTTAGGGGCTAGCGGGGCCTACGAGCAGTACTTC	CASSLGASGAYEQYF
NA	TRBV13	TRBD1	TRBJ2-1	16	TGTGCCAGTAGCTTAGACCGGGACAGGGGGCGAAATGAGCAGTTCTTC	CASSLDRDRGRNEQFF
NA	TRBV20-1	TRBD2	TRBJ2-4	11	TGCAGTGCTCCTCTAGCGGGGCAGGAGTACTTC	CSAPLAGQEYF
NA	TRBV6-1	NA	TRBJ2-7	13	TGTGCCAGCACTTCGACAGGGAGGAACGAGCAGTACTTC	CASTSTGRNEQYF
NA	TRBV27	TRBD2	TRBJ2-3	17	TGTGCCAGCACCGCAGGGCCCAGCGGGAGTAGCTCAGATACGCAGTATTTT	CASTAGPSGSSSDTQYF
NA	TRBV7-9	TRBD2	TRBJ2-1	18	TGTGCCAGCAGCGCCGGACTAGCGGGAGGCCCGGCGGACAATGAGCAGTTCTTC	CASSAGLAGGPADNEQFF
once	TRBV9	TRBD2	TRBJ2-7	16	TGTGCCAGCAGCGTAGGAAGGAGGGAGGGTCTGCACGAGCAGTACTTC	CASSVGRREGLHEQYF
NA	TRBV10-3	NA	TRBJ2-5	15	TGTGCCATCAGGGACCGCGAGGGGACCGAAGAGACCCAGTACTTC	CAIRDREGTEETQYF
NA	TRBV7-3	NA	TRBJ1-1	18	TGTGCCAGCAGCCCCACCCCCGGACAGAAGGGCATGAACACTGAAGCTTTCTTT	CASSPTPGQKGMNTEAFF
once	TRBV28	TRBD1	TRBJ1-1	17	TGTGCCAGCCCAAGGACCTATCGGACAGGAATGAACACTGAAGCTTTCTTT	CASPRTYRTGMNTEAFF
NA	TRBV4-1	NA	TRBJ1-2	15	TGCGCCAGCAGCCAAGTTACGGGGGATCACTATGGCTACACCTTC	CASSQVTGDHYGYTF
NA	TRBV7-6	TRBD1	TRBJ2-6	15	TGTGCCAGCAGCCCAACAGGGGTTGGGGCCAACGTCCTGACTTTC	CASSPTGVGANVLTF
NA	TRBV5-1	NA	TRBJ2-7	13	TGCGCCAGCAGCTCCCAGGAAACCTACGAGCAGTACTTC	CASSSQETYEQYF
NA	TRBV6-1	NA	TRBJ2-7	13	TGTGCCAGCGAAGGGAGCCTCTCCTACGAGCAGTACTTC	CASEGSLSYEQYF
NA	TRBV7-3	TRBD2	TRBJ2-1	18	TGTGCCAGCAGCTTGACTAGCGGTGAGTCAACCTCCTACAATGAGCAGTTCTTC	CASSLTSGESTSYNEQFF
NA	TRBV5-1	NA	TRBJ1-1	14	TGCGCCTCAGGGTGGGCCCCAATGAACACTGAAGCTTTCTTT	CASGWAPMNTEAFF
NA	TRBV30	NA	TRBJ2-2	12	TGTGCCTCGGATACGAACACCGGGGAGCTGTTTTTT	CASDTNTGELFF
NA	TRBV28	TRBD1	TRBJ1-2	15	TGTGCCAGCAGTTTATCCGGGACAGGGTTCCATGGCTACACCTTC	CASSLSGTGFHGYTF
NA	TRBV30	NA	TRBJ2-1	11	TGTGCCTTAACAGGGTACAATGAGCAGTTCTTC	CALTGYNEQFF